This TCR beta chain was recorded in a study of blood T cell repertoires in COVID-19. Overall study: Acute-phase and convalescent COVID-19 samples originated in the United States, Italy and Spain.

This CDR3 spans 13 amino acids. V was clipped by 6 bases and J by 8 bases, with 16 bases between them. The germline CDR1 and CDR2 sequences are MGHDK and SYGVNS. Here immunoSEQ multiplex PCR was the method, and the copy in TCRdb shows in-frame clones only, minus some. The sample shows about 130,000 clones, approximately 85% of them seen only once. The rearrangement joins TRBV25-1 to TRBJ1-1; maybe TRBD1 (6 bases). This TCR derives from a human donor in a cohort sampled during active COVID-19. Sequenced: peripheral blood. CDR3 coding DNA: TGTGCCAGCAGCGCCGGGACAAGGACCGAAGCTTTCTTT. This sequence encodes CASSAGTRTEAFF.